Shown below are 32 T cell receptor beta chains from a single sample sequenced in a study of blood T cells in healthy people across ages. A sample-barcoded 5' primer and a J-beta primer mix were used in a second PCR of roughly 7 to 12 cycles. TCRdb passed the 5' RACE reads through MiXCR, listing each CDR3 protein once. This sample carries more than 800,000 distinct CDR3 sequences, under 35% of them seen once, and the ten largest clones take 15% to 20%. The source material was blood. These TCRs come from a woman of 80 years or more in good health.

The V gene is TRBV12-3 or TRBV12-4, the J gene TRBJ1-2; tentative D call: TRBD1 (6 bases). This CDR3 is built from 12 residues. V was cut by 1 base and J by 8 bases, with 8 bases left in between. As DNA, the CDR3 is TGTGCCAGCAGTTTAGTTACAGGGGGCTACACCTTC. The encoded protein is CASSLVTGGYTF.

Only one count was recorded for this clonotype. The CDR3 reads CSARPPGGSYGYTF. The CDR3, as DNA: TGCAGTGCTAGACCACCAGGGGGGAGCTATGGCTACACCTTC. This sequence joins TRBV20-1 and TRBJ1-2, with 7 positions matching TRBD1. There are 14 residues in the CDR3. Trimming at V came to 2 bases and at J to 4 bases, leaving 7 bases not matched to a gene. CDR1 DFQATT and CDR2 SNEGSKA come from the germline V gene (reference sequence).

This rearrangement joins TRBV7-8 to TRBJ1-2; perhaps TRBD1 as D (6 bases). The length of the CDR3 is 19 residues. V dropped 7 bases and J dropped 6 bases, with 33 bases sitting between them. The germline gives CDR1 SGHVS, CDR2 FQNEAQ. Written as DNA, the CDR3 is TGTGCCAGCATTAACTTAGGGGGGGGCAAGCCCAATGCCTTCAATGGCTACACCTTC. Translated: CASINLGGGKPNAFNGYTF.

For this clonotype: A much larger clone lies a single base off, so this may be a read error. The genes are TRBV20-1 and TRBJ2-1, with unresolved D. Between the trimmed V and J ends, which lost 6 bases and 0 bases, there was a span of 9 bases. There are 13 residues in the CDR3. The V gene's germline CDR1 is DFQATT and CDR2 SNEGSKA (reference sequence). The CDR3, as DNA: TGCAGTGCCCCAGAGCCCTCCTACAATGAGCAGTTCTTC. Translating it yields CSAPEPSYNEQFF.

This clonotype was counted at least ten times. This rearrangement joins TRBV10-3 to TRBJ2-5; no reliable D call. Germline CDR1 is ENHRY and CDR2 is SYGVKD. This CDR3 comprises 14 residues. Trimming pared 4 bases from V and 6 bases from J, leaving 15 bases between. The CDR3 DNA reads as TGTGCCATCAGTGCGACGGAGCGCACGAAGACCCAGTACTTC. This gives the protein CAISATERTKTQYF.

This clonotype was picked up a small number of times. In nucleotides, the CDR3 is TGTGCCAGCAGTCCTTGGACAGGGGGGAAGAACTATGGCTACACCTTC. This codes for CASSPWTGGKNYGYTF. V usage is TRBV27 and J usage is TRBJ1-2; TRBD1 agrees at 10 bases. The CDR3 contains 16 residues. Germline V gene data show CDR1 as MNHEY and CDR2 as SMNVEV (reference sequence). J gave up 2 bases and V 5 bases, and 8 bases lay outside the gene matches.

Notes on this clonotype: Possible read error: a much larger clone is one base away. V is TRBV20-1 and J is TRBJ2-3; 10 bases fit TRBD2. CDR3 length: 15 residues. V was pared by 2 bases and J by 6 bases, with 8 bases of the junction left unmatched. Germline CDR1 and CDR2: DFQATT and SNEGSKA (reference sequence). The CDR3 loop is CSARSGSGRMDTQYF. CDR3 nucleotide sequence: TGCAGTGCTAGATCAGGTAGCGGGAGGATGGATACGCAGTATTTT.

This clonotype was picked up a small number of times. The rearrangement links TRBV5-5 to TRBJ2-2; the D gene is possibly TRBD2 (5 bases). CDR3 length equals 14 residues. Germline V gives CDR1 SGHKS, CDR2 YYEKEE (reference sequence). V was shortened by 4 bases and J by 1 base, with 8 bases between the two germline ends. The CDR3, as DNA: TGTGCCAGCAGCGGAGCGGAGAACACCGGGGAGCTGTTTTTT. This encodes CASSGAENTGELFF.

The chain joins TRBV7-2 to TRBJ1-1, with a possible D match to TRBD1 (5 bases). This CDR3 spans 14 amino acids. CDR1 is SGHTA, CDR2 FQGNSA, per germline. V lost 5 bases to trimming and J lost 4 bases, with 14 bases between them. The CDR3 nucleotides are TGTGCCAGCAGCCCGGGACCCTCGAGCACTGAAGCTTTCTTT. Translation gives CASSPGPSSTEAFF.

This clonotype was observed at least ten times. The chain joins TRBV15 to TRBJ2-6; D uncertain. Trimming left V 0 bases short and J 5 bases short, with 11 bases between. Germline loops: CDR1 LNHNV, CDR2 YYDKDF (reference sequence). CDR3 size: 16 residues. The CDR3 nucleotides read TGTGCCACCAGCAGAGACAACAGATCATGGGCCAACGTCCTGACTTTC. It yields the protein CATSRDNRSWANVLTF.

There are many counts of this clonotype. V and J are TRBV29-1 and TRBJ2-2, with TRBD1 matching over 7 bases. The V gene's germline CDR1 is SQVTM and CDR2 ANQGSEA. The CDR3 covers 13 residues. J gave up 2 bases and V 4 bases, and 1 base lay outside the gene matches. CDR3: CSVGQGNTGELFF. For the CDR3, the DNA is TGCAGCGTTGGACAGGGAAACACCGGGGAGCTGTTTTTT.

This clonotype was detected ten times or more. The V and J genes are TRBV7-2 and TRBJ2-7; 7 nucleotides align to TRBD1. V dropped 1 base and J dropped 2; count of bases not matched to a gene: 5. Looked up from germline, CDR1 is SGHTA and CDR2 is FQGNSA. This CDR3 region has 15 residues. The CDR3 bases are TGTGCCAGCAGCTTAGGTCCCCAGGGGGCCTACGAGCAGTACTTC. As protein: CASSLGPQGAYEQYF.

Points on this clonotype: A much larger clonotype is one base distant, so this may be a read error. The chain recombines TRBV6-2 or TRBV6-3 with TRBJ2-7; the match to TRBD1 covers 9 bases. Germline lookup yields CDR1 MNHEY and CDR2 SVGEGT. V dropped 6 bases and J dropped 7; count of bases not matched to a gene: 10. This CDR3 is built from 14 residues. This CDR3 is CASRRDRACNEQYF. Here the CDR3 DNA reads TGTGCCAGCAGAAGGGACAGGGCCTGCAATGAGCAGTACTTC.

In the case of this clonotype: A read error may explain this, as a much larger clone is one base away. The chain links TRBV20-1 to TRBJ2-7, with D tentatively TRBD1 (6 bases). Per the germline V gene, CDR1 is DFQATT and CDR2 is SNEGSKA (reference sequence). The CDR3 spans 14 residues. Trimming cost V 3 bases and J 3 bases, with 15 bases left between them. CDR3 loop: CSASTDRTRYEQYF. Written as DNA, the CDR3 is TGCAGTGCTAGCACCGACAGGACCCGCTACGAGCAGTACTTC.

Here the CDR3 DNA reads TGTGCCAGCAGCTTAGTGCCAGCGGGAGACGGAACAGATACGCAGTATTTT. Amino acids: CASSLVPAGDGTDTQYF. This rearrangement joins TRBV7-2 to TRBJ2-3, with 8 nucleotides matching TRBD2. Germline CDR1 SGHTA, CDR2 FQGNSA. The J segment lost 3 bases and the V segment lost 1 base, leaving 9 bases of the junction unmatched. The length of the CDR3 is 17 residues.

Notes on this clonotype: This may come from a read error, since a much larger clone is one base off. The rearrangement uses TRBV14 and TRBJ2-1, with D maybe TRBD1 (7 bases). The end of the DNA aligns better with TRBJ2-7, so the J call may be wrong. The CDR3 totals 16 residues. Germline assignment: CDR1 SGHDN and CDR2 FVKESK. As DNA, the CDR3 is TGTGCCAGCAGCCAAGAGTACAGGGGACTGGACAATGAGCAGTACTTC. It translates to CASSQEYRGLDNEQYF.

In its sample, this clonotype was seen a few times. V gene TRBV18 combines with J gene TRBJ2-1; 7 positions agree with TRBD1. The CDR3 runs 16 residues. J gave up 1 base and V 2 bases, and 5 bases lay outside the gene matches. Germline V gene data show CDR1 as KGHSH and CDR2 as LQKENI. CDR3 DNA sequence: TGTGCCAGCTCACCATCTCCGGGACAGTCCTACAATGAGCAGTTCTTC. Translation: CASSPSPGQSYNEQFF. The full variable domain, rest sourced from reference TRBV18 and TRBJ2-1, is NAGVMQNPRHLVRRRGQEARLRCSPMKGHSHVYWYRQLPEEGLKFMVYLQKENIIDESGMPKERFSAEFPKEGPSILRIQQVVRGDSAAYFCASSPSPGQSYNEQFFGPGTRLTVL.

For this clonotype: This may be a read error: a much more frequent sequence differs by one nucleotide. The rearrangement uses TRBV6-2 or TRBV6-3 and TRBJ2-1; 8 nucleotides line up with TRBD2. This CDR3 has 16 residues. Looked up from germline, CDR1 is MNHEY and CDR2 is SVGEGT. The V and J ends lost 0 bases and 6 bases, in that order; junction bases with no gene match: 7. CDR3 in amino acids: CASSYSSGGVCNEQFF. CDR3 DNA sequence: TGTGCCAGCAGTTACTCCAGCGGGGGAGTCTGCAATGAGCAGTTCTTC.

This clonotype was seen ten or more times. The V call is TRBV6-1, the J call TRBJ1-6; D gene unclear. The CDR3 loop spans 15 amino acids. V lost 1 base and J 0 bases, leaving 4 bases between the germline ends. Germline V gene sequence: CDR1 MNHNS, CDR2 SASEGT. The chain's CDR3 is CASSEVGSYNSPLHF. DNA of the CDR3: TGTGCCAGCAGTGAAGTGGGCTCCTATAATTCACCCCTCCACTTT.

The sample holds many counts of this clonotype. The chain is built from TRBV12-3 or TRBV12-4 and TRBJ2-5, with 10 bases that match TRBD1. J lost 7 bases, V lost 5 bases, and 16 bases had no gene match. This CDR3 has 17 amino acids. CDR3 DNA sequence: TGTGCCAGCAGTCGGAGATTGGGACAGGGGAAATGGGGGACCCAGTACTTC. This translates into CASSRRLGQGKWGTQYF.

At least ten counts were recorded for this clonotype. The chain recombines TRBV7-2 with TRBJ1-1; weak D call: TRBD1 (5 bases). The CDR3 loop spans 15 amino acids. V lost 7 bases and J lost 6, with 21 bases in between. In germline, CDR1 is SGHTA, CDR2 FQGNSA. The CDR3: CASMDPSGRLSEAFF. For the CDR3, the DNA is TGTGCCAGCATGGACCCATCGGGACGTTTATCTGAAGCTTTCTTT.

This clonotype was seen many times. This CDR3 is CASSQDGRLAPEQFF. As DNA, the CDR3 is TGTGCCAGCAGCCAAGATGGGCGACTAGCTCCTGAGCAGTTCTTC. The genes are TRBV4-2 and TRBJ2-1; 7 bases agree with TRBD2. The J segment lost 9 bases and the V segment lost 0 bases, leaving 8 bases of the junction unmatched. The CDR3 is made up of 15 amino acids. The germline CDR1 and CDR2 sequences are LGHNA and YNFKEQ.

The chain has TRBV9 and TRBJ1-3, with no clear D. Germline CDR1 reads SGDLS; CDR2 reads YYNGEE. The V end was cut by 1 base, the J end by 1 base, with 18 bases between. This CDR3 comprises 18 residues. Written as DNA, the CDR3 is TGTGCCAGCAGCGTAACTGGACTGGGGAAAAGGTCTGGAAACACCATATATTTT. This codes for CASSVTGLGKRSGNTIYF.

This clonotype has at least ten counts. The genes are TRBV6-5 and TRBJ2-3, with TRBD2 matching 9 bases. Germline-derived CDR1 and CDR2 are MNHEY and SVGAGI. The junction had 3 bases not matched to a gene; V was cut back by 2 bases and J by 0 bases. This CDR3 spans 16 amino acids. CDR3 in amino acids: CASSYGTSLSTDTQYF. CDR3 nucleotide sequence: TGTGCCAGCAGTTACGGGACTAGCCTTAGCACAGATACGCAGTATTTT.

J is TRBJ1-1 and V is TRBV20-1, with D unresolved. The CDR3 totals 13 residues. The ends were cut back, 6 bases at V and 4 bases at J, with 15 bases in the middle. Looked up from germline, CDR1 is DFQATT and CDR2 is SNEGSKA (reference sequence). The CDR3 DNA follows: TGCAGTGCCAGCCCTTTAGGTGGCACTGAAGCTTTCTTT. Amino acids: CSASPLGGTEAFF.

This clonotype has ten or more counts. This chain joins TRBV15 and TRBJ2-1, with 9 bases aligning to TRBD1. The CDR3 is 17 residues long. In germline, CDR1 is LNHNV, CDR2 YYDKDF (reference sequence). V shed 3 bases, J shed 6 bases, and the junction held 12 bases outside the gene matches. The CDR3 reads CATSSRTGTGSLNEQFF. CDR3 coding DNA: TGTGCCACCAGCAGCCGGACGGGGACAGGGTCCCTCAATGAGCAGTTCTTC.

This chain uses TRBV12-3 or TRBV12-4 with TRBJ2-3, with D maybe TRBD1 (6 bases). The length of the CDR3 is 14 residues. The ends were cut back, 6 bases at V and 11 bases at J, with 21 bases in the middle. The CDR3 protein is CASRFGQPTDVQYF. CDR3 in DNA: TGTGCCAGCAGATTTGGACAGCCCACAGATGTGCAGTATTTT.

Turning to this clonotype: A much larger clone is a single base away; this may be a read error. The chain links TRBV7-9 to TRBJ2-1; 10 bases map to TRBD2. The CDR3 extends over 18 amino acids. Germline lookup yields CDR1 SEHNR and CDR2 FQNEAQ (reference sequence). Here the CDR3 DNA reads TGTGCCAGCAGCTTAAGTCTAGCGGGGGCCCATTCCTACAATGAGCAGTGCTTC. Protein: CASSLSLAGAHSYNEQCF. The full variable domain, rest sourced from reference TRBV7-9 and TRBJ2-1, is DTGVSQNPRHKITKRGQNVTFRCDPISEHNRLYWYRQTLGQGPEFLTYFQNEAQLEKSRLLSDRFSAERPKGSFSTLEIQRTEQGDSAMYLCASSLSLAGAHSYNEQCFGPGTRLTVL.

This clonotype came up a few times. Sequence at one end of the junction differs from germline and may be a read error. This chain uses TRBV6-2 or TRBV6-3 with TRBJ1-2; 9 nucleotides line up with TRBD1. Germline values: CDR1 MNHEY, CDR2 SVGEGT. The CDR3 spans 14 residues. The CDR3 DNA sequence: TGTGCCGGCAGCGACCGGGACAGGGATTTCGGCTACACCTTC. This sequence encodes CAGSDRDRDFGYTF.

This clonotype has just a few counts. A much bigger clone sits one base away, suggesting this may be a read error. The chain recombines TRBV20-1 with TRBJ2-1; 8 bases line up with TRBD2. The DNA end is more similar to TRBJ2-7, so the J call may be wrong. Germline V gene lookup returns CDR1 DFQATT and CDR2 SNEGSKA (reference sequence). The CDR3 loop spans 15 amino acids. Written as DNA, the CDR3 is TGCAGTGCTGTTGGAATAGCGGGGAAGTACAATGAGCAGTACTTC. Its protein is CSAVGIAGKYNEQYF.

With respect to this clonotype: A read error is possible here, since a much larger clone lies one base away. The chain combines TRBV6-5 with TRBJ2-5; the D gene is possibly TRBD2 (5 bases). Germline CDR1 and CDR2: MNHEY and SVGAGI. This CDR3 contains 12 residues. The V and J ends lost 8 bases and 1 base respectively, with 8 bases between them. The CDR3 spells CASGGGQETQYF. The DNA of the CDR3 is TGTGCCAGCGGCGGAGGCCAAGAGACCCAGTACTTC.

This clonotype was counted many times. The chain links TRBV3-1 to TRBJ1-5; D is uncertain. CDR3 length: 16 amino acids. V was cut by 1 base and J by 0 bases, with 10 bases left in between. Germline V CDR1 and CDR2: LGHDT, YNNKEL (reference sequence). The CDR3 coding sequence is TGTGCCAGCAGCCAAGGGCTTCCCGCTAGCAATCAGCCCCAGCATTTT. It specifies CASSQGLPASNQPQHF.